A single sample is the source of the 16 T cell receptor beta chains below, sequenced in a study of radiation and T cells in renal cell carcinoma. Sample treatment: 15 Gy SBRT to primary tumor, nephrectomy 4 weeks later. This table comes from immunoSEQ multiplex PCR, and its TCRdb copy is limited to in-frame clones, with some not included. The sample consists of 16,000 or so clones, 50% of them appearing once. The sample in question was tumor tissue, obtained from a patient whose treatment included radiotherapy and nephrectomy. These receptors all stem from an older woman with renal cell carcinoma.

This clone was detected many times. The rearrangement links TRBV7-2 to TRBJ1-2; TRBD1 aligns across 8 bases. Trimming removed 5 bases from V and 8 bases from J; junction bases left unmatched: 13. In germline, CDR1 is SGHTA, CDR2 FQGNSA. The CDR3 totals 15 residues. The chain's CDR3 is CASSLSGTGALGYTF. The CDR3 nucleotides read TGTGCCAGCAGCCTCTCAGGGACAGGAGCCCTAGGCTACACCTTC.

The V gene is TRBV5-8, the J gene TRBJ1-2; D not certain. V was cut by 4 bases and J by 4 bases, with 11 bases left in between. The germline V gene has CDR1 SGHTS and CDR2 YDEGEE. The CDR3 spans 13 residues. In DNA form, the CDR3 reads TGTGCCAGCAGCCAGTTAAACAGCTATGGCTACACCTTC. Residues: CASSQLNSYGYTF.

CDR3 residues: CSVCWANCYEQYF. The CDR3 nucleotides are TGCAGCGTTTGTTGGGCTAACTGCTACGAGCAGTACTTC. The V and J genes are TRBV29-1 and TRBJ2-7, with D hard to call. This CDR3 comprises 13 residues. The germline CDR1 and CDR2 sequences are SQVTM and ANQGSEA. V was clipped by 5 bases and J by 3 bases, with 14 bases between them.

This clone was recorded only once. The CDR3 protein is CASSDSPLAGTDTQYF. CDR3 coding DNA: TGTGCCAGCAGTGACTCACCCCTAGCGGGCACAGATACGCAGTATTTT. The genes are TRBV6-4 and TRBJ2-3, with 7 positions matching TRBD2. The J segment lost 1 base and the V segment lost 0 bases, leaving 4 bases of the junction unmatched. The CDR3 totals 16 residues. Germline CDR1 reads MRHNA; CDR2 reads SNTAGT.

This clone has only a few counts. The V and J genes are TRBV4-1 and TRBJ1-5, with D possibly matching TRBD1 (6 bases). V was trimmed by 4 bases and J by 1 base, leaving 14 bases between them. This CDR3 is 16 amino acids long. The germline gives CDR1 MGHRA, CDR2 YSYEKL. Here the CDR3 reads CASSPKGGGSNQPQHF. In nucleotides, the CDR3 is TGCGCCAGCAGCCCAAAGGGTGGGGGCAGCAATCAGCCCCAGCATTTT.

This chain joins TRBV7-3 and TRBJ1-1, with D possibly matching TRBD1 (5 bases). V dropped 2 bases and J dropped 1 base, with 8 bases sitting between them. The germline V gene has CDR1 SGHTA and CDR2 FQGTGA. The CDR3 extends over 14 amino acids. The CDR3 DNA is TGTGCCAGCAGCTTAGGGACCCCGAACACTGAAGCTTTCTTT. Translation gives CASSLGTPNTEAFF.

Details on this clone: The likely explanation is a read error, given a far larger clone one base away. The rearrangement links TRBV6-1 to TRBJ1-2; no reliable D call. Germline CDR1 is MNHNS and CDR2 is SASEGT. V lost 3 bases and J 8 bases, leaving 13 bases between the germline ends. The CDR3 has 13 amino acids. The CDR3 protein is CASSESAFWGYTF. The DNA of the CDR3 is TGTGCCAGCAGTGAGTCGGCATTCTGGGGCTACACCTTC.

This clone was picked up a small number of times. This chain links TRBV27 with TRBJ1-1; D is unresolved. The germline V and J ends were trimmed by 3 bases and 8 bases, with 16 bases remaining between them. The CDR3 sequence is 14 residues long. Germline V gene sequence: CDR1 MNHEY, CDR2 SMNVEV (reference sequence). The CDR3 nucleotides read TGTGCCAGCAGTTTTAGTGGTAACAAAGGGGAAGCTTTCTTT. Its protein product is CASSFSGNKGEAFF.

This clone was found once. The chain couples TRBV5-4 to TRBJ1-4, with 7 nucleotides matching TRBD1. Per germline, CDR1 SGHNT and CDR2 YYREEE (reference sequence). With 4 bases clipped from V and 4 bases from J, the junction kept 7 bases outside the gene matches. This CDR3 region has 15 residues. The CDR3 loop reads CASSPTGTVNEKLFF. For the CDR3, the DNA is TGTGCCAGCAGCCCGACCGGGACAGTTAATGAAAAACTGTTTTTT.

By sample share, this clone is medium-sized. The J gene is TRBJ2-2, the V gene TRBV2, with no clear D. The germline gives CDR1 SNHLY, CDR2 FYNNEI. V was cut by 5 bases and J by 6 bases, with 16 bases left in between. The CDR3 length is 15 residues. The CDR3 reads CASSSGELAPGELFF. The CDR3 coding sequence is TGTGCCAGCAGTTCGGGCGAACTGGCCCCCGGGGAGCTGTTTTTT.

The CDR3 spells CASSADRGLTF. The CDR3 DNA is TGTGCCAGCAGCGCTGACAGGGGACTGACTTTC. The chain is built from TRBV7-3 and TRBJ2-6, with 8 positions matching TRBD1. Germline V gene lookup returns CDR1 SGHTA and CDR2 FQGTGA. Trimming at V came to 5 bases and at J to 16 bases, leaving 4 bases not matched to a gene. CDR3 size: 11 residues.

V usage is TRBV5-4 and J usage is TRBJ2-1; D gene ambiguous. V was cut by 0 bases and J by 6 bases, with 13 bases left in between. The CDR3 is 15 residues long. CDR1 SGHNT and CDR2 YYREEE come from the germline V gene (reference sequence). CDR3 residues: CASSLGQVLANEQFF. The DNA of the CDR3 is TGTGCCAGCAGCTTGGGCCAGGTCCTCGCCAATGAGCAGTTCTTC.

The rearrangement uses TRBV4-2 and TRBJ1-4, with D hard to call. V was trimmed by 0 bases and J by 5 bases, leaving 16 bases between them. CDR1 is LGHNA, CDR2 YNFKEQ, per germline. The CDR3 has 17 residues. The DNA of the CDR3 is TGTGCCAGCAGCCAAGATTCCCGGACTCGGTGGAATGAAAAACTGTTTTTT. Protein product: CASSQDSRTRWNEKLFF.

This clone has a count of ten or more. The chain recombines TRBV27 with TRBJ1-2; TRBD1 matches 7 bases. This CDR3 is built from 14 residues. Losses at the gene ends were 5 bases for V and 4 bases for J; bases not matched to a gene: 7. Per germline, CDR1 MNHEY and CDR2 SMNVEV (reference sequence). This chain's CDR3 is CASSRQGAGYGYTF. Written as DNA, the CDR3 is TGTGCCAGCAGTCGACAGGGTGCGGGCTATGGCTACACCTTC.

The chain joins TRBV28 to TRBJ2-2; a weak D match, TRBD2 (6 bases). The CDR3 has 13 amino acids. Per the germline V gene, CDR1 is MDHEN and CDR2 is SYDVKM. V lost 3 bases to trimming and J lost 6 bases, with 8 bases between them. The CDR3, as DNA: TGTGCCAGCAGTTTGGCGGGATCCGGGGAGCTGTTTTTT. Its translation is CASSLAGSGELFF.

This clone turned up a few times. The rearrangement joins TRBV4-3 to TRBJ2-2; D not resolved. Germline CDR1 and CDR2: LGHNA and YSLEER. This CDR3 region has 14 residues. The V end lost 0 bases, the J end lost 6 bases, and 8 bases lay between the germline ends. The CDR3 bases are TGCGCCAGCAGCCAAGATCGTTTTTCCGGGGAGCTGTTTTTT. As protein: CASSQDRFSGELFF.